This T cell receptor beta chain appears in the sequencing data of a study of cytomegalovirus exposure and HLA in healthy donors. To note about this clone: Its matching antigen is unknown.

Germline trimming cut 2 bases from V and 4 bases from J; bases unmatched to any gene: 2. The CDR3 contains 13 residues. Germline CDR1 and CDR2: GTSNPN and SVGIG (reference sequence). Study-wide results and limits: Testing in vitro showed a few CMV-associated chains specific for CMV antigens.

Clones were read by immunoSEQ multiplex PCR, and TCRdb kept only the in-frame ones, dropping some. The sample comprises about 240,000 clones, 85% to 90% of which are singletons, and about 2.8% rests with the top ten. The sequence was obtained from a man aged 18 to 29 in good health and CMV-seronegative. Sequences were obtained from PBMCs. This chain connects TRBV30 to TRBJ1-2; TRBD1 matches at 9 bases. The DNA of the CDR3 is TGTGCCTGGAGTCGGGACAGGGCCTATGGCTACACCTTC. Its translation: CAWSRDRAYGYTF.